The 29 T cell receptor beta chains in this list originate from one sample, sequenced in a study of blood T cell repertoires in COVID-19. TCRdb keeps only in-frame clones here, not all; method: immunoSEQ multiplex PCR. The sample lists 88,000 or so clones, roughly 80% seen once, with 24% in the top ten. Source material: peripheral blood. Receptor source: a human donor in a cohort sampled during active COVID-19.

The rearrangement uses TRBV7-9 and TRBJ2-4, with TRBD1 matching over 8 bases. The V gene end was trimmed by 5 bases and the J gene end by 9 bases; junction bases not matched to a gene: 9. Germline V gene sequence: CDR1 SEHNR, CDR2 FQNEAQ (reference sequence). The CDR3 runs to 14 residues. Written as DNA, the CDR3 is TGTGCCAGCAGCAAACAAGGACAGGGAACCATTCAGTACTTC. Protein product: CASSKQGQGTIQYF.

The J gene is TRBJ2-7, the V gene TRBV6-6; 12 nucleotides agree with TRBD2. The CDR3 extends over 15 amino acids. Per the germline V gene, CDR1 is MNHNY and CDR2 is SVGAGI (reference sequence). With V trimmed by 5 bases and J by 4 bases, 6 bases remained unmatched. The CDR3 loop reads CASSPRLAGGYEQYF. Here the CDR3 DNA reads TGTGCCAGCAGTCCCCGTCTAGCGGGAGGGTACGAGCAGTACTTC.

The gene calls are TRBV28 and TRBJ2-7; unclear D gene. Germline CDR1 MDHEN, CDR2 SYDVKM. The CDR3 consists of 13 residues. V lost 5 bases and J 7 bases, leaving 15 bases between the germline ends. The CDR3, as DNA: TGTGCCAGCAGTACCCCACAGTCTCTGGAGCAGTACTTC. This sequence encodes CASSTPQSLEQYF.

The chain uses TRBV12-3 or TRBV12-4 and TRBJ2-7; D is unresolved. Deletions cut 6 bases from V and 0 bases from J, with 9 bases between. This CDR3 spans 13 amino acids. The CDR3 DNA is TGTGCCAGCAGCCCCGGTGGCTCCTACGAGCAGTACTTC. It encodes CASSPGGSYEQYF.

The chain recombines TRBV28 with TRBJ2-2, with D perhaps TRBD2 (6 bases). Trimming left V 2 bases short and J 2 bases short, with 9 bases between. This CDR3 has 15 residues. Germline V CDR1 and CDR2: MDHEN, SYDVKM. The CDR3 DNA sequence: TGTGCCAGCAGTTTAGGAGGGTACAACACCGGGGAGCTGTTTTTT. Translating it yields CASSLGGYNTGELFF.

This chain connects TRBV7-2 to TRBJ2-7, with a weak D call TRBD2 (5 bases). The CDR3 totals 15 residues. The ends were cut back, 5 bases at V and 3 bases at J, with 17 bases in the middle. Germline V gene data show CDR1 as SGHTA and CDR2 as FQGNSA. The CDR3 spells CASSPDFGELYEQYF. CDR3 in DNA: TGTGCCAGCAGCCCCGATTTCGGGGAGCTCTACGAGCAGTACTTC.

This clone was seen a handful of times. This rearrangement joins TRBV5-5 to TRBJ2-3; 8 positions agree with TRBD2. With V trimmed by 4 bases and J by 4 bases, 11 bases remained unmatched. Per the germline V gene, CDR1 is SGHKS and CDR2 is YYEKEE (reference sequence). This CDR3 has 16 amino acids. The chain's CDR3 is CASSVVRAGAADTQYF. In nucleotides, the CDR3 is TGTGCCAGCAGCGTGGTTCGAGCGGGAGCTGCAGATACGCAGTATTTT.

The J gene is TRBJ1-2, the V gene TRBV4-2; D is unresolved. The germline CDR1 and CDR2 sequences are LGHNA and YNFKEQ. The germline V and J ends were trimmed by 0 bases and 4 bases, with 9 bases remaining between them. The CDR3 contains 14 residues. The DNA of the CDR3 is TGTGCCAGCAGCCAAGAGGCCCGAAGCTATGGCTACACCTTC. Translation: CASSQEARSYGYTF.

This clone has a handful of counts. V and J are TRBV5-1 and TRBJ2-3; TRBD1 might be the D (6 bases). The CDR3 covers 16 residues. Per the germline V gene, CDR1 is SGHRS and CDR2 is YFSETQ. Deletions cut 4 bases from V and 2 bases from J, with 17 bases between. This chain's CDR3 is CASSTSPGALTDTQYF. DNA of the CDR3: TGCGCCAGCAGCACCTCACCAGGGGCCCTCACAGATACGCAGTATTTT.

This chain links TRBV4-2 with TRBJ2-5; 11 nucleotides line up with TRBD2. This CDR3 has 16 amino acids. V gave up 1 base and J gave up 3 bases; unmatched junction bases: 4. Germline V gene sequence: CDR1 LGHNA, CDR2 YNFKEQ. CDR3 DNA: TGTGCCAGCAGCCAAGCACTAGCGGGAGTAAAAGAGACCCAGTACTTC. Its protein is CASSQALAGVKETQYF.

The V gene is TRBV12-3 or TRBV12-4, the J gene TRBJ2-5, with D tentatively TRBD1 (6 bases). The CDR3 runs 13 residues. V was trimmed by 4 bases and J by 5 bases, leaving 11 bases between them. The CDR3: CASSSGVGETQYF. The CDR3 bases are TGTGCCAGCAGTTCAGGGGTGGGTGAGACCCAGTACTTC.

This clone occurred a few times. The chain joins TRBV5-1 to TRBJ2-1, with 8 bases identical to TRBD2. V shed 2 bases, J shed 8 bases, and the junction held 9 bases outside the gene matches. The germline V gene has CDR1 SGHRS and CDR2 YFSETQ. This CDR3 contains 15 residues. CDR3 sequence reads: CASSFTDSGNHEQFF. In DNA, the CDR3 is TGCGCCAGCAGCTTTACAGATAGCGGGAACCATGAGCAGTTCTTC.

The CDR3: CASRAAGGSYNEQFF. The DNA of the CDR3 is TGTGCCAGCAGGGCGGCGGGGGGCTCCTACAATGAGCAGTTCTTC. The V and J genes are TRBV25-1 and TRBJ2-1; 8 positions match TRBD2. In germline, CDR1 is MGHDK, CDR2 SYGVNS. J lost 0 bases, V lost 6 bases, and 4 bases had no gene match. CDR3 length: 15 residues.

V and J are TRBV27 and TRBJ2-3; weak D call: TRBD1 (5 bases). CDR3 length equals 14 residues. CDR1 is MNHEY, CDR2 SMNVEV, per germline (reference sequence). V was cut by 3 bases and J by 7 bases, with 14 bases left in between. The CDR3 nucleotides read TGTGCCAGCAGTTTTTTGCAGGGTATGAATACGCAGTATTTT. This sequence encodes CASSFLQGMNTQYF.

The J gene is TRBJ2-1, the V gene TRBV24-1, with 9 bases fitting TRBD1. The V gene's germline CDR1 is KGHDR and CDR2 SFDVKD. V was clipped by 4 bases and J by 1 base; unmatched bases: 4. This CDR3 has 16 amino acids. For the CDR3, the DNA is TGTGCCACCAGTGACCATGACAGGGGGTCCTACAATGAGCAGTTCTTC. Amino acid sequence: CATSDHDRGSYNEQFF.

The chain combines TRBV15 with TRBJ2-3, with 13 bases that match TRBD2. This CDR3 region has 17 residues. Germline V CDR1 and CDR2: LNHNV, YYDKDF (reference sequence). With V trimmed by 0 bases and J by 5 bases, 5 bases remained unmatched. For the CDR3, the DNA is TGTGCCACCAGCAGAGATCTCACTAGCGGGGGGGAAGATACGCAGTATTTT. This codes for CATSRDLTSGGEDTQYF.

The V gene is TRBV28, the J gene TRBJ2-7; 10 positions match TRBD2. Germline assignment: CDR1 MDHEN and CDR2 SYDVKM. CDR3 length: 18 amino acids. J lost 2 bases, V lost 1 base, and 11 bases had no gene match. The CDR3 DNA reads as TGTGCCAGCAGTTTATTCGGTAGCGGGAGGTTTTACCCCTACGAGCAGTACTTC. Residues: CASSLFGSGRFYPYEQYF.

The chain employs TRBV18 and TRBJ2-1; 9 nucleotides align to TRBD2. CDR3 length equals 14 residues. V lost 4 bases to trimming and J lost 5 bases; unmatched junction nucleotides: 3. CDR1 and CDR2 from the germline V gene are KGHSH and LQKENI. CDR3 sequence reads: CASSLAGVDNEQFF. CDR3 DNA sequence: TGTGCCAGCTCACTAGCGGGAGTGGACAATGAGCAGTTCTTC.

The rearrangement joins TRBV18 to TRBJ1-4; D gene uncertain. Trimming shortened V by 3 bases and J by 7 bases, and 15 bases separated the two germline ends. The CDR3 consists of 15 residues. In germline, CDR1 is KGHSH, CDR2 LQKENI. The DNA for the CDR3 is TGTGCCAGCTCACCTTACGAGGGAGGTGGTGAAAAACTGTTTTTT. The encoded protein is CASSPYEGGGEKLFF.

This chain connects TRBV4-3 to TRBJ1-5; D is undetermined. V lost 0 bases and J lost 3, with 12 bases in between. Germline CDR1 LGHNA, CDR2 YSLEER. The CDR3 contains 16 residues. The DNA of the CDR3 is TGCGCCAGCAGCCAAGATATGGGCCAGTACAATCAGCCCCAGCATTTT. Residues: CASSQDMGQYNQPQHF.

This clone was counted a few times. Here the CDR3 reads CASSDIAIQPQHF. CDR3 bases: TGTGCCAGCAGTGATATAGCTATTCAGCCCCAGCATTTT. J is TRBJ1-5 and V is TRBV2; D remains ambiguous. The CDR3 sequence is 13 residues long. Germline values: CDR1 SNHLY, CDR2 FYNNEI. V lost 3 bases and J lost 6, with 9 bases in between.

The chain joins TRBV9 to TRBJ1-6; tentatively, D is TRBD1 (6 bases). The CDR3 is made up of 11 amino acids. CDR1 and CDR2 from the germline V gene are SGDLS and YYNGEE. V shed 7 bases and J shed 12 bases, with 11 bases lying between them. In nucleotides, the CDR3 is TGTGCCAGCCAAGGGGGGGGACCCCTCCACTTT. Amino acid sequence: CASQGGGPLHF.

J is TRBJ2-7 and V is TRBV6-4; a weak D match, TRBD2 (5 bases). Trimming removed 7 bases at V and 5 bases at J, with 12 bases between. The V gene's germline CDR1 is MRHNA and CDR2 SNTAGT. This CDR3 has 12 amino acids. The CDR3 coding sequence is TGTGCCAGCAAGTCTAGCTTCCACGAGCAGTACTTC. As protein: CASKSSFHEQYF.

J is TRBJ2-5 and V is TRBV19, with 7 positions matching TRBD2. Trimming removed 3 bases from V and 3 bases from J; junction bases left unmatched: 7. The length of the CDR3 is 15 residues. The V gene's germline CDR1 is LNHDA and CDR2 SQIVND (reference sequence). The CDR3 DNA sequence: TGTGCCAGTAGTATTTTAGGGGCGGGAGAAGAGACCCAGTACTTC. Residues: CASSILGAGEETQYF.

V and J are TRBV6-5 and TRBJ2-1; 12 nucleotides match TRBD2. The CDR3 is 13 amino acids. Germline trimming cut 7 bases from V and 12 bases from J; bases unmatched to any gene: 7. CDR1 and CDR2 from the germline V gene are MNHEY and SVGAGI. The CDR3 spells CASTLQLAGGQFF. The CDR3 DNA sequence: TGTGCCAGCACCTTACAACTAGCGGGAGGGCAGTTCTTC.

The DNA for the CDR3 is TGTGCCAGCAGTATAGAGGAGGACACCGGGGAGCTGTTTTTT. This codes for CASSIEEDTGELFF. V usage is TRBV6-4 and J usage is TRBJ2-2, with D perhaps TRBD2 (5 bases). V dropped 5 bases and J dropped 3 bases, with 10 bases sitting between them. Germline V gene data show CDR1 as MRHNA and CDR2 as SNTAGT. The CDR3 has 14 amino acids.

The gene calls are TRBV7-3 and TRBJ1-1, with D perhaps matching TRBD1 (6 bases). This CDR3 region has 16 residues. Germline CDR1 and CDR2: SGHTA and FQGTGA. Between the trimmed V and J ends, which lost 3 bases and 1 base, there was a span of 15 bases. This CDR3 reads CASSLQVAGANTEAFF. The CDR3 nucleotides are TGTGCCAGCAGCTTGCAGGTAGCAGGGGCGAACACTGAAGCTTTCTTT. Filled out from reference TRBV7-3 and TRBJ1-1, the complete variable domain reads GAGVSQTPSNKVTEKGKYVELRCDPISGHTALYWYRQSLGQGPEFLIYFQGTGAADDSGLPNDRFFAVRPEGSVSTLKIQRTERGDSAVYLCASSLQVAGANTEAFFGQGTRLTVV.

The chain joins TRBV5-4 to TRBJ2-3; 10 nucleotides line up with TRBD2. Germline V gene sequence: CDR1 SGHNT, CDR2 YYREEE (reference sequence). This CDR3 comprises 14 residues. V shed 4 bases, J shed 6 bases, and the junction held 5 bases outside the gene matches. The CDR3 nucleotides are TGTGCCAGCAGCCCGGGACTAGCGACCGATACGCAGTATTTT. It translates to CASSPGLATDTQYF.

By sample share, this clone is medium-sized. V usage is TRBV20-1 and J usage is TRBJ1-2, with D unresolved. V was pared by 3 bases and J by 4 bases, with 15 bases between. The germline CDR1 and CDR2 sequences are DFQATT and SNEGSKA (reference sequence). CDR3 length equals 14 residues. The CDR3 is CSASERGPSYGYTF. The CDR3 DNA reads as TGCAGTGCTAGTGAGCGAGGGCCTAGCTATGGCTACACCTTC.